This T cell receptor beta chain appears in the sequencing data of a study of blood T cell repertoires in COVID-19. Study in general: The United States, Italy and Spain supplied acute and convalescent COVID-19 samples. PBMCs, B-cell-depleted T cells, or T cells provided the cDNA or gDNA that made up the material.

Original data processing: Amplified reference gene primers provided the basis for estimating nucleated cell counts. Only in-frame clones appear in the TCRdb table, and some are missing; sequencing was by immunoSEQ multiplex PCR. The DNA gave D and trimming, while V, J and clone size come from that table. Of about 76,000 clones in the sample, approximately 86% are singletons; the top ten hold 18%. The sequenced sample was peripheral blood. The source is a human donor in a cohort sampled during active COVID-19.

CDR3 in amino acids: CASSRGPEQFF. CDR3 bases: TGTGCCAGCAGCCGGGGTCCTGAGCAGTTCTTC. The chain carries TRBV11-2 and TRBJ2-1, with TRBD2 as a possible D gene (5 bases). This CDR3 comprises 11 residues. Per germline, CDR1 SGHAT and CDR2 FQNNGV. Deletions cut 5 bases from V and 9 bases from J, with 8 bases between.